This T cell receptor beta chain came from a study of molecular identifiers for immune sequencing clone quantification. Turning to the study itself: Sequencing covered four of five parts into which replicate RNA from about 20,000 or 100,000 naive CD8 cells was split.

Trimming shortened V by 6 bases and J by 4 bases, and 31 bases separated the two germline ends. Germline CDR1 and CDR2: MNHEY and SVGAGI. The CDR3 sequence is 19 residues long. TCRdb passed the PCR reads through MiXCR, listing each CDR3 protein once. The data hold 2,600 or so distinct CDR3 sequences, with over 15% observed a single time. By sample fraction, this clonotype is medium-sized (0.01 to 0.1%). This chain links TRBV6-5 with TRBJ2-7; a possible D gene is TRBD2 (8 bases). Sequencing input: naive CD8+ T cells from blood, with Jurkat cell RNA spiked in. The sample's subset: FACS-sorted CD8+CD4-CCR7+CD45RA+ naive T cells. The sequence came from a human donor in good health. Some libraries in this study had Jurkat cell RNA spiked in. The CDR3 loop is CASRLTTGFSSGGPYEQYF. The CDR3 bases are TGTGCCAGCAGATTGACGACAGGGTTTTCATCGGGAGGGCCTTACGAGCAGTACTTC.